The next 19 T cell receptor beta chains were all read from a single sample in a study of blood T cell repertoires in COVID-19. Libraries were prepared by immunoSEQ multiplex PCR; TCRdb keeps only in-frame clonotypes and omits some of them. The sample holds approximately 200,000 clones, approximately 90% seen once. The sequencing input was peripheral blood. The receptor set was obtained from a man between 70 and 80 years old with acute or convalescent COVID-19.

This clone was observed a few times. The chain couples TRBV7-6 to TRBJ1-2, with D unclear. Looked up from germline, CDR1 is SGHVS and CDR2 is FNYEAQ. V lost 5 bases to trimming and J lost 7 bases, with 11 bases between them. This CDR3 is built from 12 residues. CDR3 bases: TGTGCCAGCAGCCCTAGGTCGGGTGGCTACACCTTC. It yields the protein CASSPRSGGYTF.

The V gene is TRBV11-2, the J gene TRBJ2-5; 10 positions match TRBD1. J lost 5 bases, V lost 1 base, and 7 bases had no gene match. Germline V gene sequence: CDR1 SGHAT, CDR2 FQNNGV. CDR3 size: 16 residues. CDR3 bases: TGTGCCAGCAGCTTAGTACCGGGACAGGGGATGGAGACCCAGTACTTC. It yields the protein CASSLVPGQGMETQYF.

The DNA of the CDR3 is TGCGCCAGCTCCATTGGCCCGGGACAGGGGGACATTCAGTACTTC. Amino acids: CASSIGPGQGDIQYF. The J gene is TRBJ2-4, the V gene TRBV5-1, with 11 bases that match TRBD1. The CDR3 sequence is 15 residues long. Trimming at V came to 7 bases and at J to 8 bases, leaving 11 bases not matched to a gene. Germline CDR1 and CDR2: SGHRS and YFSETQ.

The chain uses TRBV6-6 and TRBJ2-7; TRBD1 agrees at 8 bases. CDR1 and CDR2 (germline): MNHNY, SVGAGI (reference sequence). Germline trimming cut 6 bases from V and 7 bases from J; bases unmatched to any gene: 8. The CDR3 loop spans 13 amino acids. CDR3 bases: TGTGCCAGCAGCTCAGGGGGCGCGGGGGAGCAGTACTTC. Its protein is CASSSGGAGEQYF.

This chain uses TRBV5-4 with TRBJ1-1; the D gene is possibly TRBD1 (5 bases). V was shortened by 2 bases and J by 0 bases, with 8 bases between the two germline ends. Germline CDR1 and CDR2: SGHNT and YYREEE (reference sequence). CDR3 length equals 14 residues. CDR3 sequence reads: CASSFQGLNTEAFF. Here the CDR3 DNA reads TGTGCCAGCAGCTTTCAGGGCTTGAACACTGAAGCTTTCTTT.

The chain combines TRBV2 with TRBJ1-1; possibly TRBD1 for D (6 bases). Germline assignment: CDR1 SNHLY and CDR2 FYNNEI. V shed 6 bases and J shed 4 bases, with 12 bases lying between them. This CDR3 is 13 amino acids long. The CDR3 loop reads CASSDRGTTEAFF. In DNA, the CDR3 is TGTGCCAGCAGCGATAGGGGGACCACTGAAGCTTTCTTT.

This rearrangement joins TRBV7-3 to TRBJ2-3; D unresolved. This CDR3 has 14 amino acids. The V gene's germline CDR1 is SGHTA and CDR2 FQGTGA. V lost 4 bases, J lost 4 bases, and 12 bases lay in between. The CDR3 reads CASSSTGTPDTQYF. CDR3 sequence (DNA): TGTGCCAGCAGCTCTACCGGTACTCCAGATACGCAGTATTTT.

V usage is TRBV7-2 and J usage is TRBJ2-5; D perhaps matches TRBD2 (5 bases). The germline V gene encodes CDR1 SGHTA and CDR2 FQGNSA. V gave up 2 bases and J gave up 2 bases, with 9 bases separating them. This CDR3 spans 14 amino acids. CDR3: CASSLSGVQETQYF. CDR3 sequence (DNA): TGTGCCAGCAGCTTATCCGGGGTACAAGAGACCCAGTACTTC.

CDR3 amino acids: CASSLGGVTSEKLFF. The CDR3, as DNA: TGTGCCAGCAGCTTGGGGGGGGTAACCAGCGAAAAACTGTTTTTT. This sequence joins TRBV5-4 and TRBJ1-4; D perhaps matches TRBD1 (5 bases). The CDR3 has 15 residues. The germline CDR1 and CDR2 sequences are SGHNT and YYREEE (reference sequence). V was trimmed by 0 bases and J by 8 bases, leaving 14 bases between them.

The chain links TRBV6-5 to TRBJ1-1; D is ambiguous. This CDR3 comprises 14 residues. CDR1 and CDR2 (germline): MNHEY, SVGAGI. V was trimmed by 7 bases and J by 1 base, leaving 13 bases between them. DNA of the CDR3: TGTGCCAGCACCTTCAATGCGGGGAACACTGAAGCTTTCTTT. This encodes CASTFNAGNTEAFF.

The CDR3 nucleotides are TGCAGCGTTGCGTATGCCGGGTATGAGCAGTTCTTC. Its translation: CSVAYAGYEQFF. The rearrangement uses TRBV29-1 and TRBJ2-1; D is unclear. In germline, CDR1 is SQVTM, CDR2 ANQGSEA. Trimming shortened V by 4 bases and J by 8 bases, and 12 bases separated the two germline ends. The length of the CDR3 is 12 residues.

J is TRBJ2-7 and V is TRBV18, with 9 bases matching TRBD1. Per germline, CDR1 KGHSH and CDR2 LQKENI. The CDR3 totals 15 residues. Trimming at V came to 3 bases and at J to 4 bases, leaving 7 bases not matched to a gene. The CDR3 protein is CASSPRGQGEYEQYF. CDR3 coding DNA: TGTGCCAGCTCACCCCGGGGACAGGGCGAGTACGAGCAGTACTTC.

The rearrangement links TRBV7-9 to TRBJ1-2, with 7 nucleotides matching TRBD1. The CDR3 length is 17 residues. The V and J ends lost 1 base and 0 bases, in that order; junction bases with no gene match: 8. CDR1 and CDR2 (germline): SEHNR, FQNEAQ (reference sequence). Here the CDR3 DNA reads TGTGCCAGCAGCTTAGTTGTCGGACAGGCAGCTAACTATGGCTACACCTTC. Its translation: CASSLVVGQAANYGYTF. The variable domain in full, with the rest retrieved from reference TRBV7-9 and TRBJ1-2, is DTGVSQNPRHKITKRGQNVTFRCDPISEHNRLYWYRQTLGQGPEFLTYFQNEAQLEKSRLLSDRFSAERPKGSFSTLEIQRTEQGDSAMYLCASSLVVGQAANYGYTFGSGTRLTVV.

V gene TRBV9 combines with J gene TRBJ1-2; D is possibly TRBD1 (5 bases). The V end lost 0 bases, the J end lost 3 bases, and 12 bases lay between the germline ends. The CDR3 is 15 amino acids. Germline V gene lookup returns CDR1 SGDLS and CDR2 YYNGEE. In DNA form, the CDR3 reads TGTGCCAGCAGCGTAGAGGCCCAGGGTCACTATGGCTACACCTTC. As protein: CASSVEAQGHYGYTF.

Only one count was recorded for this clone. The chain has TRBV11-2 and TRBJ2-1, with D perhaps TRBD2 (6 bases). Germline V gives CDR1 SGHAT, CDR2 FQNNGV. The CDR3 sequence is 15 residues long. The V end lost 8 bases, the J end lost 2 bases, and 16 bases lay between the germline ends. In DNA form, the CDR3 reads TGTGCCAGCGCTTCTATCGGGAGTGCCTACAATGAGCAGTTCTTC. Translated, it gives CASASIGSAYNEQFF.

The V and J genes are TRBV5-1 and TRBJ2-1; 7 bases align to TRBD1. J was trimmed by 0 bases and V by 4 bases; bases with no gene match: 4. This CDR3 contains 15 residues. Germline V lookup: CDR1 SGHRS, CDR2 YFSETQ. CDR3 nucleotides: TGCGCCAGCAGCATGACAGGGCACTCCTACAATGAGCAGTTCTTC. Translated: CASSMTGHSYNEQFF.

The chain uses TRBV19 and TRBJ2-7; TRBD1 is a possible D gene (5 bases). The germline gives CDR1 LNHDA, CDR2 SQIVND (reference sequence). V lost 3 bases and J 0 bases, leaving 12 bases between the germline ends. The CDR3 is 15 amino acids. CDR3 sequence reads: CASSINDRYSYEQYF. Written as DNA, the CDR3 is TGTGCCAGTAGTATCAACGACAGATACTCCTACGAGCAGTACTTC.

The chain has TRBV27 and TRBJ2-7; D might be TRBD2 (7 bases). The germline V gene encodes CDR1 MNHEY and CDR2 SMNVEV (reference sequence). The CDR3 has 13 residues. Trimming took 3 bases from V and 7 from J, leaving 13 bases between them. In DNA, the CDR3 is TGTGCCAGCAGTTTTCGGGGGGCAAGGGAGCAGTACTTC. Amino acids: CASSFRGAREQYF.

This clone was detected only once. The chain couples TRBV4-1 to TRBJ2-1; 10 bases map to TRBD2. This CDR3 spans 16 amino acids. Germline V gene sequence: CDR1 MGHRA, CDR2 YSYEKL. J was trimmed by 6 bases and V by 0 bases; bases with no gene match: 5. The CDR3 bases are TGCGCCAGCAGCCAAGATTGGACTAGCGGTATCAATGAGCAGTTCTTC. Residues: CASSQDWTSGINEQFF.